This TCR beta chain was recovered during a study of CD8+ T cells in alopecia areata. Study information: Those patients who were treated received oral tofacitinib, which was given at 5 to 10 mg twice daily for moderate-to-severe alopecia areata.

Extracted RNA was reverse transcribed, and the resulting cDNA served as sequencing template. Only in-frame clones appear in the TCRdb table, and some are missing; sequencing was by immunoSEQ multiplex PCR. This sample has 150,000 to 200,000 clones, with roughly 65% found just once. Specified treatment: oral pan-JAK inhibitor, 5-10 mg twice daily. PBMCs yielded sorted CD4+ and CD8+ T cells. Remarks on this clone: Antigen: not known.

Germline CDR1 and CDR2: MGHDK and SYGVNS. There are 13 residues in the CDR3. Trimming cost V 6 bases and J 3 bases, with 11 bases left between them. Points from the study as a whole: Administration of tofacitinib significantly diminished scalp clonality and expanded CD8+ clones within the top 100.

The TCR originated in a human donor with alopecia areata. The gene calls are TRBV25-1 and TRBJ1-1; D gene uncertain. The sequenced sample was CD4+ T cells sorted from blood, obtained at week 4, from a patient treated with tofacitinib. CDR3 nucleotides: TGTGCCAGCAGACTCTCCGGCTACACTGAAGCTTTCTTT. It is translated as CASRLSGYTEAFF.